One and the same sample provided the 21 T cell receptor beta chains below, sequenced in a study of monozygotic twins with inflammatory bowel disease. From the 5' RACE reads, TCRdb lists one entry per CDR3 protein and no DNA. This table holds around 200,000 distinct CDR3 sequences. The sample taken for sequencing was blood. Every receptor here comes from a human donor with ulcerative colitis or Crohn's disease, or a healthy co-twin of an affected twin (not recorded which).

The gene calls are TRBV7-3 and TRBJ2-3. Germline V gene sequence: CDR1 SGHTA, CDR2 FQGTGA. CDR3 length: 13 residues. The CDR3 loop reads CASSLTAGDTQYF.

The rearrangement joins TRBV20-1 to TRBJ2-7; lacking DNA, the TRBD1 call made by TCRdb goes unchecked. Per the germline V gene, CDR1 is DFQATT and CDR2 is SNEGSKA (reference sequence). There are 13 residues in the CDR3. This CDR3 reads CSARDPGGMVQYF.

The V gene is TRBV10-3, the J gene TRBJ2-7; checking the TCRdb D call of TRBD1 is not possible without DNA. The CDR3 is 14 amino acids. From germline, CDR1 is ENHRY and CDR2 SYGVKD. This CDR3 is CAISESTGGYEQYF.

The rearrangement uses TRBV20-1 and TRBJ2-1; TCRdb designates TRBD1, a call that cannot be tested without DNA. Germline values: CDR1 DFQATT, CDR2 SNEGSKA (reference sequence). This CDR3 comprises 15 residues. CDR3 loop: CSAPGAESSYNEQFF.

The CDR3 loop is CASSPLGTGRYEQYF. The chain couples TRBV18 to TRBJ2-7; the D call of TRBD1 rests on TCRdb alone, since no DNA is present to check it. In germline, CDR1 is KGHSH, CDR2 LQKENI. The CDR3 has 15 residues.

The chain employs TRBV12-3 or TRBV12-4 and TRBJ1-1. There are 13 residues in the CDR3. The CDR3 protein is CASSFGENTEAFF.

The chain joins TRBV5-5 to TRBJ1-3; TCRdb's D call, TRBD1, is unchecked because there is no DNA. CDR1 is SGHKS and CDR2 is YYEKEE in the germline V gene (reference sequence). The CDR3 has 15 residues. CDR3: CASSLGEGSGNTIYF.

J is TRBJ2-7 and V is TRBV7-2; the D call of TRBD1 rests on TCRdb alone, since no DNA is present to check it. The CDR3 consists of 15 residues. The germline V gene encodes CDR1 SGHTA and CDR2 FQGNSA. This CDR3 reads CASSLAGGTGYEQYF.

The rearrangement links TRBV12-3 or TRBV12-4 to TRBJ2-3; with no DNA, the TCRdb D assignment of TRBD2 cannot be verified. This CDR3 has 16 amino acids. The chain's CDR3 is CASSPISRLVADTQYF.

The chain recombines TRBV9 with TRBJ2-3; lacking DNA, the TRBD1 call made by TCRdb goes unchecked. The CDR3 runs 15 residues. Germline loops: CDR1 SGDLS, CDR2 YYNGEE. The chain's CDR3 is CASSVGQGGTDTQYF.

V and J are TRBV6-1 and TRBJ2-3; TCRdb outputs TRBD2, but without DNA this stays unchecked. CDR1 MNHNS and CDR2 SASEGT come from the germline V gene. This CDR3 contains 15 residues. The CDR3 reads CASRNSGGARDTQYF.

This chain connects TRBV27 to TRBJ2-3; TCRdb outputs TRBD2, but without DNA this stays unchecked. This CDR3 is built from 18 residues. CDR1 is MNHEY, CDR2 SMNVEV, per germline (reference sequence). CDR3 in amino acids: CASSRKGWGTSASDTQYF.

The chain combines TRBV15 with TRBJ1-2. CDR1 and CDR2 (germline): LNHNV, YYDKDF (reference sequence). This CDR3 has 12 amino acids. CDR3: CATGGVGYGYTF.

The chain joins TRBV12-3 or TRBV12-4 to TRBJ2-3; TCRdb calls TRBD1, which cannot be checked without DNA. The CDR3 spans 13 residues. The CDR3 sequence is CASMITRGDTQYF.

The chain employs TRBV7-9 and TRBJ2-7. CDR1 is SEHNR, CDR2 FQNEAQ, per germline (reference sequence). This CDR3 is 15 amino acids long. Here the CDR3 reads CASSLPTGSSYEQYF.

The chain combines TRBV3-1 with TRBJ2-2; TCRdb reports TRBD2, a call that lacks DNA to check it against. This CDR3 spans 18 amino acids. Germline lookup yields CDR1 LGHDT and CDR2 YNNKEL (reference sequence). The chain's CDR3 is CASSPGLAGLSNTGELFF.

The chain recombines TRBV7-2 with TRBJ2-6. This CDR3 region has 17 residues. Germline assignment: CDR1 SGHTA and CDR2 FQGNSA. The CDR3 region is CASSLRSQGSGANVLTF. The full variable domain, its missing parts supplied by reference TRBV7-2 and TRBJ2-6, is GAGVSQSPSNKVTEKGKDVELRCDPISGHTALYWYRQSLGQGLEFLIYFQGNSAPDKSGLPSDRFSAERTGGSVSTLTIQRTQQEDSAVYLCASSLRSQGSGANVLTFGAGSRLTVL.

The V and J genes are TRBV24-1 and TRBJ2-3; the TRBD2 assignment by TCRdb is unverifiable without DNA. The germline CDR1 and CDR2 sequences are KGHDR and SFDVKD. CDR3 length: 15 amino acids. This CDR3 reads CATSDSGQRTDTQYF.

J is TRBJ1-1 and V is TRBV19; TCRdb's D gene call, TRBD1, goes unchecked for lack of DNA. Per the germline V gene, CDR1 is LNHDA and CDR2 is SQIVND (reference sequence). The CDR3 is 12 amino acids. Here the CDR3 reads CASSRDRWEAFF. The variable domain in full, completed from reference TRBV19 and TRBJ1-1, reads DGGITQSPKYLFRKEGQNVTLSCEQNLNHDAMYWYRQDPGQGLRLIYYSQIVNDFQKGDIAEGYSVSREKKESFPLTVTSAQKNPTAFYLCASSRDRWEAFFGQGTRLTVV.

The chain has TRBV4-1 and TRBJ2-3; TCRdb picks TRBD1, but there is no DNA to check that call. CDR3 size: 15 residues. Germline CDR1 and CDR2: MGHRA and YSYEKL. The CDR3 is CASSSAAGGTDTQYF.

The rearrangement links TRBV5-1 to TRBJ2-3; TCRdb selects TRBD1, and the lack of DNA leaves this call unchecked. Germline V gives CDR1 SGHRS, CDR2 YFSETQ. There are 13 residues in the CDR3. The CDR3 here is CASSLQQGDTQYF.